This note documents a single T cell receptor (beta chain) sequence. What it binds is not known. Investigators isolated RNA and reverse transcribed it into cDNA to act as the sequencing template. The method was immunoSEQ multiplex PCR; TCRdb's version includes in-frame clones alone and lacks a portion of them. This sample has 93,000 or so clones, with 85% to 90% found just once. Germline V lookup: CDR1 MNHEY, CDR2 SMNVEV (reference sequence). Trimming at V came to 6 bases and at J to 4 bases, leaving 8 bases not matched to a gene. This CDR3 spans 14 amino acids. Treatment defined: oral pan-JAK inhibitor, 5-10 mg twice daily. Individuals with alopecia areata gave both lesional scalp punch biopsies and peripheral blood for collection. These data come from a study of CD8+ T cells in alopecia areata. The study, taken as a whole, reports: Sharing of TCRs across patients appeared less clear than in mice, possibly for HLA-related reasons.

This sequence joins TRBV27 and TRBJ1-2, with TRBD1 matching 7 bases. The material sequenced was CD8+ T cells sorted from blood, taken at approximately week 30, from a patient treated with tofacitinib. This receptor was taken from a human donor with alopecia areata. CDR3 in DNA: TGTGCCAGCAGGGGGACAGTGGCTGGCTATGGCTACACCTTC. Translation gives CASRGTVAGYGYTF.